What follows are 16 T cell receptor beta chains derived from one specimen sequenced in a study of blood T cells in healthy people across ages. For the second PCR, which ran for 7 to 11 cycles, a sample-barcoded 5' primer and a J-beta primer mix were used. TCRdb reprocessed the 5' RACE reads via MiXCR and lists one record per CDR3 protein. The sample includes fewer than 2 million distinct CDR3 sequences, about two fifths seen only once; the top ten take under 30%. Sequencing was carried out using blood. The receptor source for this set is a human donor in good health.

CDR3: CASRRGTAQETQYF. For the CDR3, the DNA is TGTGCCAGCAGGCGCGGGACTGCACAAGAGACCCAGTACTTC. V and J are TRBV2 and TRBJ2-5; possibly TRBD2 for D (6 bases). In germline, CDR1 is SNHLY, CDR2 FYNNEI. Trimming took 6 bases from V and 2 from J, leaving 13 bases between them. The CDR3 has 14 amino acids.

The chain links TRBV2 to TRBJ2-5; D remains ambiguous. V lost 5 bases and J lost 0, with 7 bases in between. The CDR3 loop spans 13 amino acids. The germline gives CDR1 SNHLY, CDR2 FYNNEI. CDR3 nucleotides: TGTGCCAGCAGTTTTACGTACCAAGAGACCCAGTACTTC. Translated, it gives CASSFTYQETQYF.

The CDR3 is CASSLVTGLTEQFF. CDR3 nucleotides: TGCGCCAGCAGCTTGGTTACAGGGCTCACTGAGCAGTTCTTC. V is TRBV5-1 and J is TRBJ2-1, with D tentatively TRBD1 (6 bases). Germline V CDR1 and CDR2: SGHRS, YFSETQ. The CDR3 covers 14 residues. V was clipped by 0 bases and J by 9 bases, with 13 bases between them.

The rearrangement joins TRBV4-3 to TRBJ1-2; D is perhaps TRBD1 (5 bases). Germline assignment: CDR1 LGHNA and CDR2 YSLEER. Trimming took off 3 bases at V and 2 bases at J, with 16 bases between the two ends. The CDR3 has 16 amino acids. Here the CDR3 DNA reads TGCGCCAGCAGCCAGGATTTGGGACTTCCAAACTATGGCTACACCTTC. This translates into CASSQDLGLPNYGYTF.

In regard to this clonotype: An end of the junction differs from the germline gene, which may be a read error. V and J are TRBV6-1 and TRBJ2-3; TRBD2 matches at 7 bases. The CDR3 covers 15 residues. Germline V CDR1 and CDR2: MNHNS, SASEGT. This CDR3 reads CASSARGGGTDMQYF. The DNA of the CDR3 is TGTGCCAGCAGTGCACGCGGGGGAGGCACAGATATGCAGTATTTT.

This chain connects TRBV7-2 to TRBJ2-1, with D possibly called TRBD1 or TRBD2 (7 bases each). This CDR3 is built from 17 residues. Germline values: CDR1 SGHTA, CDR2 FQGNSA. V dropped 5 bases and J dropped 0 bases, with 17 bases sitting between them. The CDR3 DNA follows: TGTGCCAGCAGCGCTCAGGGGGGGATGGGCTCCTACAATGAGCAGTTCTTC. Amino acid sequence: CASSAQGGMGSYNEQFF.

The chain carries TRBV5-1 and TRBJ2-5; D is possibly TRBD2 (6 bases). With the DNA end fitting TRBJ2-7 better, the J assignment may be wrong. Germline loops: CDR1 SGHRS, CDR2 YFSETQ. This CDR3 is built from 15 residues. CDR3 protein: CASSLDLQGGGEQYF. Written as DNA, the CDR3 is TGCGCCAGCAGCTTGGATTTGCAGGGAGGTGGCGAGCAGTACTTC.

The rearrangement joins TRBV20-1 to TRBJ2-1; a possible D gene is TRBD1 (7 bases). This CDR3 contains 14 residues. Germline CDR1 DFQATT, CDR2 SNEGSKA (reference sequence). V lost 0 bases and J lost 12, with 18 bases in between. The CDR3: CSARDPGGGFGQFF. CDR3 in DNA: TGCAGTGCTAGAGATCCAGGGGGAGGTTTTGGGCAGTTCTTC.

This chain connects TRBV20-1 to TRBJ2-1, with 13 bases fitting TRBD2. CDR3 length: 15 amino acids. V trimming: 6 bases; J trimming: 7 bases; junction bases outside the gene matches: 9. Germline V lookup: CDR1 DFQATT, CDR2 SNEGSKA (reference sequence). CDR3 loop: CSATRTSGGLNEQFF. The CDR3 bases are TGCAGTGCAACTAGGACTAGCGGGGGATTGAATGAGCAGTTCTTC.

This clonotype has only a few counts. V and J are TRBV28 and TRBJ2-4, with 10 bases fitting TRBD1. The closer fit of TRBJ2-7 to the DNA end suggests the J call may be wrong. Germline CDR1 is MDHEN and CDR2 is SYDVKM. The CDR3 is 14 residues long. The chain's CDR3 is CASSWTGGGSEQYF. The CDR3 DNA sequence: TGTGCCAGCAGTTGGACAGGGGGAGGCTCCGAGCAGTACTTC.

V is TRBV29-1 and J is TRBJ2-1; D is perhaps TRBD1 or TRBD2 (7 bases each). CDR3 length equals 15 residues. With 7 bases removed from V and 0 bases from J, the gap between germline ends came to 16 bases. CDR1 is SQVTM and CDR2 is ANQGSEA in the germline V gene. CDR3 residues: CSALGGTDSYNEQFF. The CDR3 DNA reads as TGCAGCGCACTGGGGGGGACAGACTCCTACAATGAGCAGTTCTTC.

V is TRBV2 and J is TRBJ1-4; 9 nucleotides align to TRBD1. This CDR3 spans 15 amino acids. CDR1 SNHLY and CDR2 FYNNEI come from the germline V gene. V lost 6 bases, J lost 8 bases, and 10 bases stayed unmatched. The CDR3 loop is CASSQGQGRGEKLFF. CDR3 bases: TGTGCCAGCAGCCAAGGACAGGGGCGGGGAGAAAAACTGTTTTTT.

The J gene is TRBJ1-2, the V gene TRBV12-3 or TRBV12-4; the match to TRBD1 covers 7 bases. V trimming: 6 bases; J trimming: 6 bases; junction bases outside the gene matches: 16. This CDR3 has 16 amino acids. CDR3 amino acids: CASRLQGNPQSDGYTF. The DNA for the CDR3 is TGTGCCAGCAGGCTACAGGGGAACCCTCAATCTGATGGCTACACCTTC.

The V gene is TRBV28, the J gene TRBJ2-1, with D possibly called TRBD1 or TRBD2 (6 bases each). V shed 7 bases and J shed 9 bases, with 19 bases lying between them. CDR1 is MDHEN and CDR2 is SYDVKM in the germline V gene. This CDR3 is 14 amino acids long. CDR3 protein: CASILGGQGTEQFF. CDR3 sequence (DNA): TGTGCCAGCATCCTTGGGGGGCAGGGGACTGAGCAGTTCTTC.

The genes are TRBV7-8 and TRBJ2-4; D might be TRBD2 (6 bases). CDR1 and CDR2 from the germline V gene are SGHVS and FQNEAQ. The CDR3 has 18 amino acids. Trimming stripped 3 bases from V and 0 bases from J, with 18 bases between. CDR3 amino acids: CASSFRIGGLIAKNIQYF. The CDR3, as DNA: TGTGCCAGCAGCTTTAGGATTGGGGGGTTAATAGCCAAAAACATTCAGTACTTC.

The rearrangement links TRBV6-1 to TRBJ2-2; D gene unclear. The CDR3 is 17 amino acids. Trimming cost V 3 bases and J 0 bases, with 14 bases left between them. Germline lookup yields CDR1 MNHNS and CDR2 SASEGT. CDR3 amino acids: CASSDKRRQPNTGELFF. In nucleotides, the CDR3 is TGTGCCAGCAGTGATAAGAGGCGCCAACCGAACACCGGGGAGCTGTTTTTT.